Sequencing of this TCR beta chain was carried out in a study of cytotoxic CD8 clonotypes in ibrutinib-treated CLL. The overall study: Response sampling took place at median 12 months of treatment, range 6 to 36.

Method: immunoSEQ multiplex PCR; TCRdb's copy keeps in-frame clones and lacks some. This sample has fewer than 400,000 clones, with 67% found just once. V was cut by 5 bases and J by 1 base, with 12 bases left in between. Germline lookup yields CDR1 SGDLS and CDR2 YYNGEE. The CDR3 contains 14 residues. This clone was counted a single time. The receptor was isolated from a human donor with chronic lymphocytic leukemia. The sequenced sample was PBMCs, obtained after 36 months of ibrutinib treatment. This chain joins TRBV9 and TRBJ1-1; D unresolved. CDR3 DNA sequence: TGTGCCAGCAGTCCAGGATCCAGGAACACTGAAGCTTTCTTT. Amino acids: CASSPGSRNTEAFF.